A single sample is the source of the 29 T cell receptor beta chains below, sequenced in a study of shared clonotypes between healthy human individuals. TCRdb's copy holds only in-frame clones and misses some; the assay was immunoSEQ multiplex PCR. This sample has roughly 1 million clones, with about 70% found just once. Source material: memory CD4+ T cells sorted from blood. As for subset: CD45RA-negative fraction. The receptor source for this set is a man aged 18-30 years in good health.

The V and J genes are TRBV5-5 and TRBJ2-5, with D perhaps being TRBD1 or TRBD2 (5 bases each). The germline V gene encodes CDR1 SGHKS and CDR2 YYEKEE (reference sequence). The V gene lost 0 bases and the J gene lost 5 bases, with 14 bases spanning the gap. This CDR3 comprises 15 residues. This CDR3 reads CASSLDYLEGETQYF. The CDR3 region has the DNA TGTGCCAGCAGCTTGGATTACCTCGAGGGGGAGACCCAGTACTTC.

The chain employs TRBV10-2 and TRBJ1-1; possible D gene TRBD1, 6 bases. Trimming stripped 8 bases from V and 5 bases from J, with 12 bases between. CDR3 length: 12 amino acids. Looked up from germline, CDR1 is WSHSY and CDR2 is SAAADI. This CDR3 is CASGRGETEAFF. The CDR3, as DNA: TGCGCCAGCGGTAGGGGGGAAACTGAAGCTTTCTTT.

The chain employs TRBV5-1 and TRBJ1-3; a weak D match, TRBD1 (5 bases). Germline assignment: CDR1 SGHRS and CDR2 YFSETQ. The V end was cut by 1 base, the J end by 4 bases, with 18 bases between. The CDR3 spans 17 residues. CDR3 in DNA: TGCGCCAGCAGCTTGCATTCGCGGGGCGCGGAAGGAAACACCATATATTTT. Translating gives CASSLHSRGAEGNTIYF.

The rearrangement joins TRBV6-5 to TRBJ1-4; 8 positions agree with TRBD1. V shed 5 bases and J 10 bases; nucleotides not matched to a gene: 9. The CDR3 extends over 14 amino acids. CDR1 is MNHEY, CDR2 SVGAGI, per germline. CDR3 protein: CASSQRGGQVKLFF. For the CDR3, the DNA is TGTGCCAGCAGTCAAAGAGGGGGACAGGTAAAACTGTTTTTT.

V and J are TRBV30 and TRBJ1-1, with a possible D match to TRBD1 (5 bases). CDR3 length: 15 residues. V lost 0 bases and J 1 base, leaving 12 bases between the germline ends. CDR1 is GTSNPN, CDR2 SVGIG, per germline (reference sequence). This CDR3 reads CAWSVEGRRNTEAFF. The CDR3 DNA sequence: TGTGCCTGGAGTGTCGAGGGGCGCAGGAACACTGAAGCTTTCTTT.

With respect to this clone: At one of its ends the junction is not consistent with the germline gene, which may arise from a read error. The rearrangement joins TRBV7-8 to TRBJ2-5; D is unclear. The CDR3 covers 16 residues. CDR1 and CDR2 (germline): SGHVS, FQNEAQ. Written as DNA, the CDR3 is TGTGCCAGCAGCTCCCCCGACCAACAGTACCAAGAGGCCCAGTACTTC. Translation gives CASSSPDQQYQEAQYF.

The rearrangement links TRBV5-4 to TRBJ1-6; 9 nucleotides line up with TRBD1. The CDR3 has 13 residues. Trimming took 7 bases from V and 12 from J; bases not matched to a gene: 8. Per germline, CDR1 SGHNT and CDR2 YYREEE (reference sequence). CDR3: CASLRDRDGPLHF. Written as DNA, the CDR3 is TGTGCCAGCCTTAGGGACAGGGACGGACCCCTCCACTTT.

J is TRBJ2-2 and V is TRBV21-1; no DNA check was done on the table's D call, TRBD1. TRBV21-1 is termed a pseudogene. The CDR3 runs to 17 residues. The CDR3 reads CASSKIVRTPDTGELFF. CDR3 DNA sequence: TGTGCCAGCAGCAAAATAGTGAGGACACCCGACACCGGGGAGCTGTTTTTT.

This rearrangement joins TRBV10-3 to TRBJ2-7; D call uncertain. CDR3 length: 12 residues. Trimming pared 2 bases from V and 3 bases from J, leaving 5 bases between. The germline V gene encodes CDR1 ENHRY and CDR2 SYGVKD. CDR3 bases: TGTGCCATCAGTGAGAAGAACTACGAGCAGTACTTC. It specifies CAISEKNYEQYF.

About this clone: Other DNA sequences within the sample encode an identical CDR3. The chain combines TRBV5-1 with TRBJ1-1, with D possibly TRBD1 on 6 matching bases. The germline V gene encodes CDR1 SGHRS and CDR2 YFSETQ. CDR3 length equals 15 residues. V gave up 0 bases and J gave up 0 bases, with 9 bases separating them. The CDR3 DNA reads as TGCGCCAGCAGCTTGGTGGGGGGGCTGAACACTGAAGCTTTCTTT. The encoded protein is CASSLVGGLNTEAFF.

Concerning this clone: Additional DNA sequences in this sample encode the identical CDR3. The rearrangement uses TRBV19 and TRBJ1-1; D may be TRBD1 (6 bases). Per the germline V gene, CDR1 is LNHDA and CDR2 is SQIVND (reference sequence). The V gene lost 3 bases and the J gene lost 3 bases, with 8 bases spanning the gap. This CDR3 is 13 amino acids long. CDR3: CASSIKGDTEAFF. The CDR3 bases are TGTGCCAGTAGTATCAAGGGGGACACTGAAGCTTTCTTT.

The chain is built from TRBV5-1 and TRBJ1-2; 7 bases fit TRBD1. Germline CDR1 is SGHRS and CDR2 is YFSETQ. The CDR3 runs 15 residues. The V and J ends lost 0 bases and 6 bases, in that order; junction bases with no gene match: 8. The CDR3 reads CASSLGIGGINGYTF. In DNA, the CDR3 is TGCGCCAGCAGCTTGGGTATAGGGGGCATAAATGGCTACACCTTC.

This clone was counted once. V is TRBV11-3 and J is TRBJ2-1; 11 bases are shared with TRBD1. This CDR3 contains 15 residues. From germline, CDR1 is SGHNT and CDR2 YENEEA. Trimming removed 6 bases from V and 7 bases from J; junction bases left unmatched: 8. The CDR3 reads CASSGGTGGVNEQFF. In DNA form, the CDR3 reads TGTGCCAGCAGTGGGGGGACAGGGGGTGTGAATGAGCAGTTCTTC.

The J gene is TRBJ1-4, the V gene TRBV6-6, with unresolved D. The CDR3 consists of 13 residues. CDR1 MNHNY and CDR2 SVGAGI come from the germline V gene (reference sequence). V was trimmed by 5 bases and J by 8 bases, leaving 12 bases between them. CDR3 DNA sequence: TGTGCCAGCAGTGGGAACATGGAGGAAAAACTGTTTTTT. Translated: CASSGNMEEKLFF.

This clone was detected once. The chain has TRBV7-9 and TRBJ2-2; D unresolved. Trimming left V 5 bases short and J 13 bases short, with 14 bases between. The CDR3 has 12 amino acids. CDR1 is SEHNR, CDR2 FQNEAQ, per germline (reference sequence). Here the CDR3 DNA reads TGTGCCAGCAGCACCCTACTGACGGGGCTGTTTTTT. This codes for CASSTLLTGLFF.

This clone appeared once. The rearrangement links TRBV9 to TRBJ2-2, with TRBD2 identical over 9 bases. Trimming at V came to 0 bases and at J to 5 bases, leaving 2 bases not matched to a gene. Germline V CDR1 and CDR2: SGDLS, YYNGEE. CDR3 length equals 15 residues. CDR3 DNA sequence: TGTGCCAGCAGCGTAGGACTAGCGGATACCGGGGAGCTGTTTTTT. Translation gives CASSVGLADTGELFF.

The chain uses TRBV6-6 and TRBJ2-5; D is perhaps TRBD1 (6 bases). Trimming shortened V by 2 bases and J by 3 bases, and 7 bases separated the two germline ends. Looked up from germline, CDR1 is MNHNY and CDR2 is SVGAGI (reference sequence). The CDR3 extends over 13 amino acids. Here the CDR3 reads CASSYGTKETQYF. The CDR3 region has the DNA TGTGCCAGCAGTTACGGGACAAAAGAGACCCAGTACTTC.

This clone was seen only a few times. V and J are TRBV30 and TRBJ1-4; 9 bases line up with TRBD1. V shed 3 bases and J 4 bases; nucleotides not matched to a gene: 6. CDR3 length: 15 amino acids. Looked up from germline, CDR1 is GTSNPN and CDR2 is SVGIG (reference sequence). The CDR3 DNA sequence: TGTGCCTGGAGGGAGACAGGGGGGAATAATGAAAAACTGTTTTTT. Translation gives CAWRETGGNNEKLFF.

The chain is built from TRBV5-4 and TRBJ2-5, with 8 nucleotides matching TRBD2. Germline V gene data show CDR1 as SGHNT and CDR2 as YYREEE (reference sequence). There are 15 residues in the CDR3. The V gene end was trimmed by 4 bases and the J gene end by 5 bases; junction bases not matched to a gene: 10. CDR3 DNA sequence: TGTGCCAGCAGCCAGGGACTAGTGGAGGGGGAGACCCAGTACTTC. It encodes CASSQGLVEGETQYF.

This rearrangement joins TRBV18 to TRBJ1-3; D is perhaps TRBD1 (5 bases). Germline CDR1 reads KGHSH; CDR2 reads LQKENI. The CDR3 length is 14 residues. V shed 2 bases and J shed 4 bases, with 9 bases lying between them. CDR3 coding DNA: TGTGCCAGCTCACCAGTGACAGTAGGAAACACCATATATTTT. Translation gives CASSPVTVGNTIYF.

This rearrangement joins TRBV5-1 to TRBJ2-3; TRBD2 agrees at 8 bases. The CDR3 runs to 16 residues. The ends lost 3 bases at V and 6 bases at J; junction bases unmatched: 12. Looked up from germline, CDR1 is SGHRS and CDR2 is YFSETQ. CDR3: CASSSQTSGRRDTQYF. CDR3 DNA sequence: TGCGCCAGCAGCTCCCAAACTAGCGGTAGACGGGATACGCAGTATTTT.

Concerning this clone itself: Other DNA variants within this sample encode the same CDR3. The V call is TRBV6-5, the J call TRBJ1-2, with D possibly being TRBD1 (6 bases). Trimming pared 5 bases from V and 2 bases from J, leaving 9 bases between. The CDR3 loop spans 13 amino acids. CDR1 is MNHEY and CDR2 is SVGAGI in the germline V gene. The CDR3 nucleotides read TGTGCCAGCAGTCCAGACAGGAACTATGGCTACACCTTC. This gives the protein CASSPDRNYGYTF.

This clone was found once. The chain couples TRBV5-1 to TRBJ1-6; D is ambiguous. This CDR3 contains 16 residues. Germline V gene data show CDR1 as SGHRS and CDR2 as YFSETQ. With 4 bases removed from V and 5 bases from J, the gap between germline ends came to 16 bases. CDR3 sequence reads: CASSLGSGSDNSPLHF. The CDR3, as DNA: TGCGCCAGCAGCCTCGGCTCGGGGTCGGATAATTCACCCCTCCACTTT.

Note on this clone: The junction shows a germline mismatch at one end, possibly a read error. The chain's CDR3 is CASSPLAGEGHF. CDR3 coding DNA: TGTGCCAGCTCACCACTCGCAGGGGAAGGCCACTTC. The V call is TRBV18, the J call TRBJ2-5, with D possibly matching TRBD1 (6 bases). Germline V gene data show CDR1 as KGHSH and CDR2 as LQKENI. The length of the CDR3 is 12 residues.

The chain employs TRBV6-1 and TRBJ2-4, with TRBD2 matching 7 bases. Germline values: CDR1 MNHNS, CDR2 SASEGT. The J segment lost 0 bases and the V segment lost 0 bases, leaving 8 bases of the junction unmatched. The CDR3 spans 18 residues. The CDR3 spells CASSEASAGRIAKNIQYF. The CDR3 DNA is TGTGCCAGCAGTGAAGCATCAGCGGGAAGAATAGCCAAAAACATTCAGTACTTC.

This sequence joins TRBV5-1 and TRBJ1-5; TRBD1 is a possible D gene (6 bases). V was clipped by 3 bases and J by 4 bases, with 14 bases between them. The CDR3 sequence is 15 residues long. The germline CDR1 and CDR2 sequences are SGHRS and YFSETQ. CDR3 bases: TGCGCCAGCAGCTCCGAGGGGGGGTCGAATCAGCCCCAGCATTTT. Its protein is CASSSEGGSNQPQHF.

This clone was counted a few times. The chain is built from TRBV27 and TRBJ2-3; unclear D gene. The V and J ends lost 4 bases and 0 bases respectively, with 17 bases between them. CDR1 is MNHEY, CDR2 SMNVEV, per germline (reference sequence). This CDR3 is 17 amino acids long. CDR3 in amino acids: CASSSNVAYFSTDTQYF. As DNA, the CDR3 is TGTGCCAGCAGTTCCAACGTCGCTTACTTTAGCACAGATACGCAGTATTTT.

The CDR3 DNA reads TGTGCCAGCAGTCCCCGACAGGGAGCCCACGAGCAGTACTTC. It encodes CASSPRQGAHEQYF. The V gene is TRBV28, the J gene TRBJ2-7, with TRBD1 matching 7 bases. CDR3 length: 14 residues. Trimming removed 5 bases from V and 5 bases from J; junction bases left unmatched: 9. CDR1 and CDR2 (germline): MDHEN, SYDVKM.

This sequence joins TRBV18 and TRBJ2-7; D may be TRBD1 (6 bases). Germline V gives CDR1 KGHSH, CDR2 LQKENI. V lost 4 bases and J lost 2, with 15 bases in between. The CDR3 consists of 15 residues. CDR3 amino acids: CASSLAQGSPYEQYF. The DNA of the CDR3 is TGTGCCAGCTCACTGGCACAGGGTTCTCCCTACGAGCAGTACTTC.